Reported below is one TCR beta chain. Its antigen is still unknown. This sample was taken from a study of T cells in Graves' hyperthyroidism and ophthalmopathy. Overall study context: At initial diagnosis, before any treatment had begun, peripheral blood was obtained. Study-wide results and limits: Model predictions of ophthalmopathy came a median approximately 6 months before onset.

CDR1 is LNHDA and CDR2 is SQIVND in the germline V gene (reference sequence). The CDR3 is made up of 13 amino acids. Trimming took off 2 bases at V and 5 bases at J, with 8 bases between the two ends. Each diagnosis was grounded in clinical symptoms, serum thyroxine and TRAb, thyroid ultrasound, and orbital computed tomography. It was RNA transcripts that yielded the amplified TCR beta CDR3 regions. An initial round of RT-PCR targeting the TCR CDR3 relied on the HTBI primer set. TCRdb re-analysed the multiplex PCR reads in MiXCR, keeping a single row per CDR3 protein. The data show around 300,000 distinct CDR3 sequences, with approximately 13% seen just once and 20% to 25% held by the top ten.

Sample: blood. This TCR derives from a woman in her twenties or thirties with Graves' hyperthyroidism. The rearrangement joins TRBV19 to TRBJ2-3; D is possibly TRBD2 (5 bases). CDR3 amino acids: CASSIYAGDTQYF. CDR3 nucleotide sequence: TGTGCCAGTAGTATATATGCGGGAGATACGCAGTATTTT.